This T cell receptor beta chain was observed in a study of cytomegalovirus exposure and HLA in healthy donors. Regarding the study as a whole: The authors excluded some V segments, including TRBV6-2 and TRBV6-3, as indistinguishable.

The junction had 8 bases not matched to a gene; V was cut back by 3 bases and J by 6 bases. This CDR3 has 15 residues. The germline V gene has CDR1 KGHSH and CDR2 LQKENI. Remarks on this clone: Its antigen remains unknown.

PCR used 60 Vbeta primers and 13 Jbeta primers. Assay: immunoSEQ multiplex PCR; the TCRdb copy retains only in-frame clones and omits some. This sample contains some 110,000 clones. The clonotype comes from a man aged 25-40 years in good health and CMV-seronegative. This chain uses TRBV18 with TRBJ2-3, with 8 bases that match TRBD2. Sequenced sample: PBMCs. CDR3 DNA: TGTGCCAGCTCACCGCCCGGCGGGAGGACCGATACGCAGTATTTT. It codes for CASSPPGGRTDTQYF.